What follows are 23 T cell receptor beta chains derived from one specimen sequenced in a study of CD8 T cells in ankylosing spondylitis. The study, taken as a whole, reports: Seven or eight highly homologous variants made up a TCR beta motif, and this motif appeared characteristic of ankylosing spondylitis blood.

These receptors have no known antigen. TCRdb processed the 5' RACE reads anew with MiXCR; each CDR3 protein has one entry. Of around 94,000 distinct CDR3 sequences listed, about 8.3% are singletons. The sequencing input was blood, either unsorted or a sorted T cell fraction (not recorded which). The receptors here all came from a male donor with ankylosing spondylitis.

About this clonotype: Since a much larger clone is just one base distant, this may be a read error. The chain employs TRBV13 and TRBJ2-7; TRBD1 matches at 9 bases. Germline V gene data show CDR1 as PRHDT and CDR2 as FYEKMQ (reference sequence). The V gene end was trimmed by 5 bases and the J gene end by 4 bases; junction bases not matched to a gene: 12. The CDR3 is made up of 16 amino acids. CDR3 nucleotide sequence: TGTGCCAGCAGCAGCTCCGGGACAGGGCTCGGTTACGAGCAGTACGTC. Protein product: CASSSSGTGLGYEQYV.

V and J are TRBV6-2 or TRBV6-3 and TRBJ2-7, with 9 bases fitting TRBD2. The CDR3 has 15 amino acids. Germline V gene sequence: CDR1 MNHEY, CDR2 SVGEGT. Unmatched junction bases numbered 6, after V lost 4 bases and J lost 2 bases. CDR3 protein: CASSSRTSAAYEQYF. CDR3 coding DNA: TGTGCCAGCAGTTCACGGACTAGCGCTGCCTACGAGCAGTACTTC.

This clonotype was observed at least ten times. The chain links TRBV29-1 to TRBJ1-2; 7 positions agree with TRBD1. The length of the CDR3 is 15 residues. Germline V lookup: CDR1 SQVTM, CDR2 ANQGSEA. After removal of 3 bases from V and 0 bases from J, the junction contained 7 bases not matched to a gene. The CDR3 nucleotides are TGCAGCGTTGAGGGGACAGACGAGTCTAACTATGGCTACACCTTC. Encoded protein: CSVEGTDESNYGYTF.

This chain links TRBV20-1 with TRBJ2-5; 11 bases align to TRBD2. Germline CDR1 DFQATT, CDR2 SNEGSKA (reference sequence). The CDR3 sequence is 14 residues long. Unmatched junction bases numbered 9, after V lost 8 bases and J lost 4 bases. The CDR3 coding sequence is TGCAGTAGGAGCACGGGGACTAGCGGAGAGACCCAGTACTTC. It codes for CSRSTGTSGETQYF.

This clonotype was detected a few times. The chain has TRBV4-1 and TRBJ2-1; D uncertain. The CDR3 contains 12 residues. The ends were cut back, 0 bases at V and 9 bases at J, with 6 bases in the middle. The V gene's germline CDR1 is MGHRA and CDR2 YSYEKL. The CDR3 DNA is TGCGCCAGCAGCCAAGATACAGTTGAGCAGTTCTTC. Encoded protein: CASSQDTVEQFF.

This clonotype was seen ten or more times. V is TRBV12-3 or TRBV12-4 and J is TRBJ1-1, with 7 bases fitting TRBD1. V gave up 2 bases and J gave up 6 bases; unmatched junction bases: 6. This CDR3 comprises 14 residues. This CDR3 is CASSLRDRAPEAFF. DNA of the CDR3: TGTGCCAGCAGTTTAAGGGACAGAGCACCTGAAGCTTTCTTT.

The V and J genes are TRBV2 and TRBJ2-5, with D uncertain. The length of the CDR3 is 15 residues. Looked up from germline, CDR1 is SNHLY and CDR2 is FYNNEI. The V and J ends lost 7 bases and 5 bases respectively, with 20 bases between them. The CDR3 region has the DNA TGTGCCAGCACCGGTCGAGGAGTCCTAGGGGAGACCCAGTACTTC. Its protein is CASTGRGVLGETQYF. The variable domain in full, with the rest retrieved from reference TRBV2 and TRBJ2-5, is EPEVTQTPSHQVTQMGQEVILRCVPISNHLYFYWYRQILGQKVEFLVSFYNNEISEKSEIFDDQFSVERPDGSNFTLKIRSTKLEDSAMYFCASTGRGVLGETQYFGPGTRLLVL.

This clonotype came up many times. J is TRBJ2-1 and V is TRBV28; tentative D call: TRBD2 (5 bases). The germline gives CDR1 MDHEN, CDR2 SYDVKM. This CDR3 is 12 amino acids long. V lost 3 bases, J lost 6 bases, and 6 bases lay in between. CDR3 protein: CASSFAGNEQFF. CDR3 DNA: TGTGCCAGCAGTTTCGCGGGCAATGAGCAGTTCTTC. The variable domain in full, with the rest retrieved from reference TRBV28 and TRBJ2-1, is DVKVTQSSRYLVKRTGEKVFLECVQDMDHENMFWYRQDPGLGLRLIYFSYDVKMKEKGDIPEGYSVSREKKERFSLILESASTNQTSMYLCASSFAGNEQFFGPGTRLTVL.

This clonotype has at least ten counts. The rearrangement links TRBV4-1 to TRBJ1-4; D ambiguous. Trimming removed 0 bases at V and 8 bases at J, with 10 bases between. Germline loops: CDR1 MGHRA, CDR2 YSYEKL. This CDR3 spans 14 amino acids. The CDR3 loop reads CASSQDGRAEKLFF. The CDR3 region has the DNA TGCGCCAGCAGCCAAGATGGGAGGGCAGAAAAACTGTTTTTT.

In its sample, this clonotype was seen many times. The J gene is TRBJ2-7, the V gene TRBV20-1; 9 bases fit TRBD2. CDR3 length: 15 residues. The junction had 8 bases not matched to a gene; V was cut back by 5 bases and J by 0 bases. Germline CDR1 reads DFQATT; CDR2 reads SNEGSKA (reference sequence). The CDR3 here is CSAQRLADPSYEQYV. The CDR3 DNA is TGCAGTGCTCAGAGACTAGCGGACCCCTCCTACGAGCAGTACGTC.

This clonotype has a handful of counts. CDR3 in amino acids: CASSFGAGLGETQYF. As DNA, the CDR3 is TGTGCCAGCAGTTTCGGGGCAGGTCTTGGGGAGACCCAGTACTTC. The chain recombines TRBV12-3 or TRBV12-4 with TRBJ2-5, with D possibly called TRBD1 or TRBD2 (5 bases each). Trimming shortened V by 3 bases and J by 5 bases, and 16 bases separated the two germline ends. The CDR3 consists of 15 residues.

Only one count was recorded for this clonotype. This chain links TRBV10-2 with TRBJ1-3, with unresolved D. Germline CDR1 WSHSY, CDR2 SAAADI. V lost 6 bases to trimming and J lost 6 bases, with 21 bases between them. This CDR3 is built from 16 residues. CDR3 DNA sequence: TGCGCCAGCAGCCTCGAAATAAGACCAATCTCAAACACCATATATTTT. Its translation is CASSLEIRPISNTIYF.

The J gene is TRBJ1-1, the V gene TRBV9; D call uncertain. V lost 0 bases and J lost 4, with 10 bases in between. Germline values: CDR1 SGDLS, CDR2 YYNGEE. This CDR3 region has 14 residues. As DNA, the CDR3 is TGTGCCAGCAGCGTAGCTACAACATCCACTGAAGCTTTCTTT. It codes for CASSVATTSTEAFF.

This chain links TRBV5-5 with TRBJ2-7; 13 bases are shared with TRBD2. V trimming: 7 bases; J trimming: 4 bases; junction bases outside the gene matches: 8. Germline lookup yields CDR1 SGHKS and CDR2 YYEKEE (reference sequence). CDR3 length: 15 amino acids. The CDR3 region has the DNA TGTGCCAGCCGGGAGGGGACTAGCGGGAAGTACGAGCAGTACGTC. Protein product: CASREGTSGKYEQYV.

This clonotype has a count of ten or more. This chain uses TRBV12-3 or TRBV12-4 with TRBJ1-1; 10 nucleotides agree with TRBD1. The CDR3 covers 12 residues. J gave up 11 bases and V 7 bases, and 7 bases lay outside the gene matches. The CDR3 region has the DNA TGTGCCAGCACCGGGACAGGGGAAGAGGCTTTCTTT. It is translated as CASTGTGEEAFF.

In DNA form, the CDR3 reads TGTGCCAGCAGATTGACAGGGGAGAACACTGAAGCTTTCTTT. Its protein product is CASRLTGENTEAFF. This chain connects TRBV2 to TRBJ1-1, with 8 bases aligning to TRBD1. Germline CDR1 reads SNHLY; CDR2 reads FYNNEI. The V gene end was trimmed by 6 bases and the J gene end by 1 base; junction bases not matched to a gene: 4. The CDR3 is made up of 14 amino acids.

Comments on this clonotype: A much larger clone lies one base from this, so it may be a read error. The chain employs TRBV6-5 and TRBJ1-1; D is uncertain. The CDR3 has 14 residues. Germline CDR1 reads MNHEY; CDR2 reads SVGAGI. This chain's CDR3 is CVSSYAYSNTEAFF. The CDR3 nucleotides read TGTGTCAGCAGTTACGCTTATTCTAACACTGAAGCTTTCTTT.

This chain joins TRBV20-1 and TRBJ2-3, with TRBD2 identical over 8 bases. V trimming: 6 bases; J trimming: 5 bases; junction bases outside the gene matches: 10. The CDR3 contains 14 residues. Germline V gives CDR1 DFQATT, CDR2 SNEGSKA (reference sequence). The CDR3 region is CSASAGAWGDTQYF. The CDR3 nucleotides read TGCAGTGCCTCAGCGGGAGCCTGGGGAGATACGCAGTATTTT.

This clonotype was counted at least ten times. The genes are TRBV25-1 and TRBJ2-7; a weak D match, TRBD2 (5 bases). CDR1 is MGHDK, CDR2 SYGVNS, per germline. The CDR3 length is 13 residues. V was clipped by 6 bases and J by 0 bases, with 9 bases between them. The CDR3 region has the DNA TGTGCCAGCAGAAGCGGAACCTCCTACGAGCAGTACTTC. It yields the protein CASRSGTSYEQYF.

The chain recombines TRBV5-1 with TRBJ2-7; TRBD1 aligns across 7 bases. CDR1 is SGHRS, CDR2 YFSETQ, per germline. This CDR3 is built from 15 residues. The junction had 12 bases not matched to a gene; V was cut back by 4 bases and J by 5 bases. The CDR3 here is CASSPGTESVHEQYF. The CDR3 region has the DNA TGCGCCAGCAGCCCCGGGACAGAGTCAGTCCACGAGCAGTACTTC.

The chain carries TRBV13 and TRBJ2-5; no clear D. Germline lookup yields CDR1 PRHDT and CDR2 FYEKMQ (reference sequence). The CDR3 contains 16 residues. V was shortened by 3 bases and J by 2 bases, with 16 bases between the two germline ends. The CDR3 here is CASSFAVGLQQETQYF. CDR3 sequence (DNA): TGTGCCAGCAGCTTCGCCGTAGGGCTCCAGCAAGAGACCCAGTACTTC.

This clonotype was detected many times. The chain recombines TRBV9 with TRBJ1-1; TRBD1 agrees at 8 bases. There are 13 residues in the CDR3. Trimming cost V 2 bases and J 4 bases; bases outside gene matches: 1. CDR1 and CDR2 from the germline V gene are SGDLS and YYNGEE. The CDR3 is CASSVGQGTEAFF. CDR3 nucleotides: TGTGCCAGCAGCGTCGGACAGGGCACTGAAGCTTTCTTT.

The chain employs TRBV27 and TRBJ2-7; a possible D gene is TRBD2 (5 bases). The V end was cut by 7 bases, the J end by 2 bases, with 15 bases between. Germline values: CDR1 MNHEY, CDR2 SMNVEV (reference sequence). The CDR3 is 14 residues long. The CDR3 sequence: CASINMRAPYEQYV. The DNA of the CDR3 is TGTGCCAGCATCAATATGAGGGCCCCCTACGAGCAGTACGTC.